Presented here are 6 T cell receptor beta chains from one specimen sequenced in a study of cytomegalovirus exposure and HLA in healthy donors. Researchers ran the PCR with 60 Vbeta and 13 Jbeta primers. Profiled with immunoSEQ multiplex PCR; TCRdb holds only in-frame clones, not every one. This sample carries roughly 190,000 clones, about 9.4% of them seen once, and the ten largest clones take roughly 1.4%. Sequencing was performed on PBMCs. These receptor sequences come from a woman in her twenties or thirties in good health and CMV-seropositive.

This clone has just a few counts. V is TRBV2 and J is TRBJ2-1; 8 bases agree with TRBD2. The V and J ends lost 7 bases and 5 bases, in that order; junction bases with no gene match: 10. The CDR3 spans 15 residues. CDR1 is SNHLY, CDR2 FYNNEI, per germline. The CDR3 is CASMIAGTLNNEQFF. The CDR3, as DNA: TGTGCCAGCATGATAGCGGGAACACTTAACAATGAGCAGTTCTTC. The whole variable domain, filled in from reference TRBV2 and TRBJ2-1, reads EPEVTQTPSHQVTQMGQEVILRCVPISNHLYFYWYRQILGQKVEFLVSFYNNEISEKSEIFDDQFSVERPDGSNFTLKIRSTKLEDSAMYFCASMIAGTLNNEQFFGPGTRLTVL.

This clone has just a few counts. The CDR3 protein is CASSYSWGSGETQYF. The DNA for the CDR3 is TGTGCCAGCAGTTACTCGTGGGGTAGCGGAGAGACCCAGTACTTC. This chain joins TRBV6-5 and TRBJ2-5; D is perhaps TRBD2 (6 bases). Germline CDR1 and CDR2: MNHEY and SVGAGI. Between the trimmed V and J ends, which lost 0 bases and 4 bases, there was a span of 12 bases. The length of the CDR3 is 15 residues.

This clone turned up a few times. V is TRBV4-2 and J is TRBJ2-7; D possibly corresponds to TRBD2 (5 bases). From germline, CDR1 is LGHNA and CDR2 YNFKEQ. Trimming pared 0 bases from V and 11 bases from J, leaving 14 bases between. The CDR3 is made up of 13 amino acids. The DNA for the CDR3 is TGTGCCAGCAGCCAAGATAGGGAGACAACGGAGTACTTC. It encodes CASSQDRETTEYF.

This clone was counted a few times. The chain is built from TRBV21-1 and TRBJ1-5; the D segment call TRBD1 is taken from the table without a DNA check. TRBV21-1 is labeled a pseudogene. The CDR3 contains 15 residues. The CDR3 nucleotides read TGTGCCAGCAGCTCCCGGGACAGGGTGGACCAGCCCCAGCATTTT. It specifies CASSSRDRVDQPQHF.

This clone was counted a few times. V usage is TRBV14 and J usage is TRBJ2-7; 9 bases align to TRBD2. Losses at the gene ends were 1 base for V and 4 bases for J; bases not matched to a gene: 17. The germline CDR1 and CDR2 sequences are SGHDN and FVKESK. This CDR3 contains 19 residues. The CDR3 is CASSQVSWASGKGRYEQYF. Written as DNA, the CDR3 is TGTGCCAGCAGCCAAGTTTCGTGGGCTAGCGGGAAGGGTCGGTACGAGCAGTACTTC.

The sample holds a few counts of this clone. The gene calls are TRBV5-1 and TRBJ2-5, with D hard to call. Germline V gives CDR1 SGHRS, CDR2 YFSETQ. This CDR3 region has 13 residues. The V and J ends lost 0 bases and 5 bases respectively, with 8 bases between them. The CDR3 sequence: CASSLDYRETQYF. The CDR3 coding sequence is TGCGCCAGCAGCTTGGACTACCGGGAGACCCAGTACTTC.